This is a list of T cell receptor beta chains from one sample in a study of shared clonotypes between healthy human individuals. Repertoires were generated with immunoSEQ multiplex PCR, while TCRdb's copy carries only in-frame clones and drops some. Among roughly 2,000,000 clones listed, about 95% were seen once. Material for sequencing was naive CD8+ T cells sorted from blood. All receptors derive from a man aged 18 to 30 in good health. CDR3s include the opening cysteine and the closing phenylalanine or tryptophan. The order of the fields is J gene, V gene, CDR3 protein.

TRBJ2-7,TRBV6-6,CASSYEGQGSEQYF
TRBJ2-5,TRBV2,CASSEGGKETQYF
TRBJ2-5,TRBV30,CAWTSGQETQYF
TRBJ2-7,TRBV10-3,CAISESGGGIYEQYF
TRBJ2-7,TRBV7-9,CASTQWDLPYEQYF
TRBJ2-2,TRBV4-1,CASSQLSGGTGELFF
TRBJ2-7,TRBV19,CASSPRGLDSHEQYF
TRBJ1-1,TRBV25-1,CASGHSYTEAFF
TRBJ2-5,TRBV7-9,CASSLETAAQYF
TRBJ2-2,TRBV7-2,CASSLEWDPLLNTGELFF
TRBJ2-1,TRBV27,CASRPSGRTYNEQFF
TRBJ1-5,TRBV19,CASSTGEGNQPQHF
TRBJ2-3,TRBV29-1,CSVVKGGQGNPDTQYF
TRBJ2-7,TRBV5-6,CASSSTYGLAGGPYEQYF
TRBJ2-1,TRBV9,CASSVEGTSVSNEQFF
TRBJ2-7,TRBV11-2,CASSPGTGPHEQYF
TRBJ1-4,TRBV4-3,CASSQENRGSVNEKLFF
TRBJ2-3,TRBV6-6,CASSYSARGYTDTQYF
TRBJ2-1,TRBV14,CASSQVEAGYNEQFF
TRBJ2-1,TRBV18,CASSPPGGDYNEQFF
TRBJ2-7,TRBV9,CASSVGGGTYEQYF
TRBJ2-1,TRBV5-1,CASSLDSGEGYNEQFF
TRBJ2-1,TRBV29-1,CSDVEAVYNEQFF
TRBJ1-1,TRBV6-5,CASSSGWNTEAFF
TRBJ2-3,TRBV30,CAWSWTSYTDTQYF
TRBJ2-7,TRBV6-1,CASSDRGFYEQYF
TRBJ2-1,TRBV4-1,CASSQDGQHNEQFF
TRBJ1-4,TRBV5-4,CASSLGQWTAF
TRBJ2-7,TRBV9,CASSDRGNEQYF
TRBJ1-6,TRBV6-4,CASSDEGQRNSPLHF
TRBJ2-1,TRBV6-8,CAANNRPGQFF
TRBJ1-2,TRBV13,CASSLGQGGANYGYTF
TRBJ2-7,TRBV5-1,CASSLGRDISYEQYF
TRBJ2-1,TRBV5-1,CASSSSGTSTYNEQFF
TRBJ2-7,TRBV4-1,CASSQGGGSYEQYF
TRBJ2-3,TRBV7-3,CASSLMATDTQYF
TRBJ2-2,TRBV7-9,CASSLWGELFF
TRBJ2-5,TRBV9,CASSPLARGGETQYF
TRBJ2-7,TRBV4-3,CASSEHGPFYYEQYF
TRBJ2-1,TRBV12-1,CASTQSSGVYNEQFF
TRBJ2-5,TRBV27,CASSFWAGATQETQYF
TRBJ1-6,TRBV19,CASSIGGGDSPLHF
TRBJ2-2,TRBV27,CASSITAGGGTGELFF
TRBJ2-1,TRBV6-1,CASSGLRSSYNEQFF
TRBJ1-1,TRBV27,CASSLTGVYTEAFF
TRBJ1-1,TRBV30,CAWSVPWMEERNTEAFF
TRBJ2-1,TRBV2,CASSPTGGDYNEQFF
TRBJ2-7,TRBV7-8,CASTPGLAVTYEQYF
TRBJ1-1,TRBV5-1,CASSLGQGSYLNTEAFF
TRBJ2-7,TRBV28,CASSPTGTGAYEQYF
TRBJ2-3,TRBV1,CTSGTGLDTQYF
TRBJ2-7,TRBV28,CASSETDSYEQYF